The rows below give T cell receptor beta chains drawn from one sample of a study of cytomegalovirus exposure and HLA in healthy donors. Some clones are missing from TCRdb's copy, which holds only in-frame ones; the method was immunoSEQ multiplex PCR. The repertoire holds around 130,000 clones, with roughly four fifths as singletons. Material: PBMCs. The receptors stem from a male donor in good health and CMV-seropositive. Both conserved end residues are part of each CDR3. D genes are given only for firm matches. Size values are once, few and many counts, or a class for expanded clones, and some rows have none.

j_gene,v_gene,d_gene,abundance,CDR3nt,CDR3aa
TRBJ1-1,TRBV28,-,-,TGTGCCAGCAGTTTAGGAGGCAGGTCCGTTGTAGGGACTGAAGCTTTCTTT,CASSLGGRSVVGTEAFF
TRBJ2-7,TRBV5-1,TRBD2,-,TGCGCCAGCAGCTTACCACTAGCGGGGGCCGGGGAGCAGTACTTC,CASSLPLAGAGEQYF
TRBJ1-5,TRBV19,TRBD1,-,TGTGCCAGTAGTATAGACACAGGGGGCCCAGGTGGGCCCCAGCATTTT,CASSIDTGGPGGPQHF
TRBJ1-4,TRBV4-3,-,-,TGCGCCAGCAGCCAAGGAGGGGAAAAACTGTTTTTT,CASSQGGEKLFF
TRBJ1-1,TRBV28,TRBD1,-,TGTGCCAGCAGTTCCTTCACCGGGACAGGGAACCTTATGAACACTGAAGCCTTCTTT,CASSSFTGTGNLMNTEAFF
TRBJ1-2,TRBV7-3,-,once,TGTGCCAGCAGCCCCCAAGCGGGGGATGGCTACACCTTC,CASSPQAGDGYTF
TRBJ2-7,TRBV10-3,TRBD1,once,TGTGCCATCACACAGGGGGCGGACTCCTACGAGCAGTACTTC,CAITQGADSYEQYF
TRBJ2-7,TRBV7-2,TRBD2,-,TGTGCCAGCAGCAGTACTAGCGGGGGTTACGAGCAGTACTTC,CASSSTSGGYEQYF
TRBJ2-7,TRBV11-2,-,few,TGTGCCAGCAGCTTAAGGACTACCTCCTACGAGCAGTACTTC,CASSLRTTSYEQYF
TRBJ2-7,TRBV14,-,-,TGTGCCAGTCCTCTAGCGAAACACGAGCAGTACTTC,CASPLAKHEQYF
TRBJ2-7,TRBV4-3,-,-,TGCGCCAGCAGCCAAGGGTTGGAGACTCGATCGTACGAGCAGTACTTC,CASSQGLETRSYEQYF
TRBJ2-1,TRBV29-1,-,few,TGCAGCGCCCCAAGTGGGCTATTCAATGAGCAGTTCTTC,CSAPSGLFNEQFF
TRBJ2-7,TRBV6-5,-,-,TGTGCCAGCAGTTACTCCCCCCCCAGGGTACCCTACGAGCAGTACTTC,CASSYSPPRVPYEQYF
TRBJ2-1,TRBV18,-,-,TGTGCCAGCACGGCAGCCGGGACTCACAATGAGCAGTTCTTC,CASTAAGTHNEQFF
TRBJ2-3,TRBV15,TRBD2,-,TGTGCCACCACCCCGGGACTAGCGGGAGGAGCAGATACGCAGTATTTT,CATTPGLAGGADTQYF
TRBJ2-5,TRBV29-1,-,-,TGCAGCGTAGGACTAGGGGGGACCCAGTACTTC,CSVGLGGTQYF
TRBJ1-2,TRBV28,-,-,TGTGCCAGCAAGTCGGGGCAGGGGAGCTATGGCTACACCTTC,CASKSGQGSYGYTF
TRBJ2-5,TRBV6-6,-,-,TGTGCCAGCAGTTACAGGTCGGACACCTGGGGCCAGACCCAGTACTTC,CASSYRSDTWGQTQYF
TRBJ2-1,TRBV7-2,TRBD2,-,TGTGCCAGCAGCTTAGTGAATAGCGGGGCCTCCTACAATGAGCAGTTCTTC,CASSLVNSGASYNEQFF
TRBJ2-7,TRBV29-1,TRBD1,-,TGCAGCGTTGAATCAAGGAGCAGGGGGCCGCCGGAGCAGTACTTC,CSVESRSRGPPEQYF
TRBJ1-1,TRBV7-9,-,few,TGTTCCAGTTTAGGGGCTGAAGCTTTCTTT,CSSLGAEAFF
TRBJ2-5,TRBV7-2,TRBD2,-,TGTGCCAGCAGCGCCCGACTAGCGGGATTTTACCAAGAAGAGACCCAGTACTTC,CASSARLAGFYQEETQYF
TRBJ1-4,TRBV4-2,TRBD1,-,TGTGCCAGCAGCCATGGGGACAGCGAGTTCAATGAAAAACTGTTTTTT,CASSHGDSEFNEKLFF
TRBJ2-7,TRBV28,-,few,TGTGCCAGCAGTATTAGCTACGAGCAGTACTTC,CASSISYEQYF
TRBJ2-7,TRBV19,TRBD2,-,TGTGCCAGTACCCCCAATGGGCGGGAGTTAAGCGAGCAGTACTTC,CASTPNGRELSEQYF
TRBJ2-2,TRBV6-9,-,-,TGTGCCAGCAGTTATCCCCCAGCGCCGAACACCGGGGAGCTGTTTTTT,CASSYPPAPNTGELFF
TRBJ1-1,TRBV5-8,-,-,TGTGCCAGCAGCGGGGTGGTCAGGGGCTGGACTGAAGCTTTCTTT,CASSGVVRGWTEAFF
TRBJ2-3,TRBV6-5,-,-,TGTGCCAGCAGTTTAGCGGCGAACACAGATACGCAGTATTTT,CASSLAANTDTQYF
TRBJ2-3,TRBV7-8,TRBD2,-,TGTGCCAGCAGCTATTCCCTAGCGGGAGGAACCTCAGATACGCAGTATTTT,CASSYSLAGGTSDTQYF
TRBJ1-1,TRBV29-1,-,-,TGCAGCGCCCTTATCACTGAAGCTTTCTTT,CSALITEAFF
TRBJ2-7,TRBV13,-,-,TGTGCCAGCAGCTTAGGCGAGGCCGGTATCTACGAGCAGTACTTC,CASSLGEAGIYEQYF
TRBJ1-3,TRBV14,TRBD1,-,TGTGCCAGCAGTCGGACAGGGCTGGGAAACACCATATATTTT,CASSRTGLGNTIYF
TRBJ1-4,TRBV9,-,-,TGTGCCAGCAGCGTCAGGGGACCTAATGAAAAACTGTTTTTT,CASSVRGPNEKLFF
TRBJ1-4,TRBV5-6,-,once,TGTGCCAGCAGCTTTTACAGGGCAACTAATGAAAAACTGTTTTTT,CASSFYRATNEKLFF
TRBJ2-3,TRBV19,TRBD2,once,TGTGCCAGTAGTGCCGGAGCGGGAGTGGGAGATACGCAGTATTTT,CASSAGAGVGDTQYF
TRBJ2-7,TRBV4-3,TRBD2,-,TGCGCCAGCAGCCCATTTTTGAGTAGCGGGAACTACGAGCAGTACTTC,CASSPFLSSGNYEQYF
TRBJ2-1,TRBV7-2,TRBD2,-,TGTGCCAGCAGTCCCCCGGGACTAGCGGGGGGGAAAGACTCCAATGAGCAGTTCTTC,CASSPPGLAGGKDSNEQFF
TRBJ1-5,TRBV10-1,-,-,TGCGCCAGCAGTGAGACAAGTCCCAGGGGCAATCAGCCCCAGCATTTT,CASSETSPRGNQPQHF
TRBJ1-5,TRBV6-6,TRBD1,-,TGTGCCAGCAGTCCCGGGACAGGGAGTCAGCCCCAGCATTTT,CASSPGTGSQPQHF
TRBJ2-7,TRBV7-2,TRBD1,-,TGTGCCAGCAGCTTTGACAGGGCCGTCGGCGAGCAGTACTTC,CASSFDRAVGEQYF
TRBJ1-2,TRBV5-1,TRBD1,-,TGCGCCAGCAGCCGGGAACTGACGGGTTACAGGGGGGATGTCTACACCTTC,CASSRELTGYRGDVYTF
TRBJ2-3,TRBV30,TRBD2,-,TGTGCCTGGAGTGAGGGACTAGCAACAGATACGCAGTATTTT,CAWSEGLATDTQYF
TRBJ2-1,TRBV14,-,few,TGTGCCAGCAGCCGCGGGCGGAATGAGCAGTTCTTC,CASSRGRNEQFF
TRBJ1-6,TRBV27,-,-,TGTGCCAGCAGTGGGGGGTGGGGTAATTCACCCCTCCACTTT,CASSGGWGNSPLHF
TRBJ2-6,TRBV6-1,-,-,TGTGCCAGCAAGCTGTACTCTGGGGCCAACGTCCTGACTTTC,CASKLYSGANVLTF
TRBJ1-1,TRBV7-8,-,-,TGTGCCAGCAGCCCGTGGGAGATTAGGGCAGACGAAGCTTTCTTT,CASSPWEIRADEAFF
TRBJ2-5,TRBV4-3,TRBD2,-,TGCGCCAGCAGCCAGGGTGGAGCGGGAGCCTTAGGGGAGCAGTACTTC,CASSQGGAGALGEQYF
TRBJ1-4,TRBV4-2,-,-,TGTGCCAGCAGCCAAGATCGCGGGGGCGCCACAACTAATGAAAAACTGTTTTTT,CASSQDRGGATTNEKLFF
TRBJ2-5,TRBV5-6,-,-,TGTGCCAGCAGCTTTCCTGTCGGGGAGCAGTACTTC,CASSFPVGEQYF
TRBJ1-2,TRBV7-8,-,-,TGTGCCAGCAGCCCCCAGACAGGTTCGACGGGCTACACCTTC,CASSPQTGSTGYTF
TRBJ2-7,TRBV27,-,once,TGTGCCAGCAGTTTATCGCGGGGCAACGAGCAGTACTTC,CASSLSRGNEQYF
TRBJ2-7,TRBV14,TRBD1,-,TGTGCCAGCAGCCAAGGGAAATACAGGGGGGAGCAGTACTTC,CASSQGKYRGEQYF
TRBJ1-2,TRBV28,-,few,TGTGCCATAAGGGGGGGGTATGGCTACACCTTC,CAIRGGYGYTF
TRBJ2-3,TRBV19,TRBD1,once,TGTGCCAGTAGTACGGAGAGGACAGGGCCGGATACGCAGTATTTT,CASSTERTGPDTQYF
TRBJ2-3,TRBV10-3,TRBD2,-,TGTGCCATCAGTACGGGACTAGCGGCCCGGGATACGCAGTATTTT,CAISTGLAARDTQYF